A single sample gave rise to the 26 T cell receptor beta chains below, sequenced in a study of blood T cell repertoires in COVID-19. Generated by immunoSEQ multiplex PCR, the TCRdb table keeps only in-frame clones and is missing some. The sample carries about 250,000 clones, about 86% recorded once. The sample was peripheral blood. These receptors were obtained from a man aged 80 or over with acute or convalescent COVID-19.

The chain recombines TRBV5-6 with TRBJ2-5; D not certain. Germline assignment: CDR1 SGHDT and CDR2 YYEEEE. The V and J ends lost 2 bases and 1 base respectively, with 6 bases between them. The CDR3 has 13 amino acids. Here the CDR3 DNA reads TGTGCCAGCAGCTTACAGCCCCAAGAGACCCAGTACTTC. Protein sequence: CASSLQPQETQYF.

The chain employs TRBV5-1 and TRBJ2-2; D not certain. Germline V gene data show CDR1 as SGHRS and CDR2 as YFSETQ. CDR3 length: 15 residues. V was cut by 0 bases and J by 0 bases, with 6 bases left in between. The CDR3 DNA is TGCGCCAGCAGCTTGGCGGGTCCGAACACCGGGGAGCTGTTTTTT. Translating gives CASSLAGPNTGELFF.

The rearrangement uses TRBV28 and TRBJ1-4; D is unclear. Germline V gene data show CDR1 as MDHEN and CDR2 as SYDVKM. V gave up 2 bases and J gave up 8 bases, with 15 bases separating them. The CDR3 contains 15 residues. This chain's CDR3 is CASSLVDFAGEKLFF. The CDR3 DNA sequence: TGTGCCAGCAGTTTAGTGGATTTCGCCGGGGAAAAACTGTTTTTT.

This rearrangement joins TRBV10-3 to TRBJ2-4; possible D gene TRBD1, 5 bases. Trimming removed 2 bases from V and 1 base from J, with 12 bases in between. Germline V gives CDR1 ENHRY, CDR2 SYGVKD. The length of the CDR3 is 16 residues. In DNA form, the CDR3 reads TGTGCCATCAGTGAGATGGACATATTGGCCAAAAACATTCAGTACTTC. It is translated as CAISEMDILAKNIQYF.

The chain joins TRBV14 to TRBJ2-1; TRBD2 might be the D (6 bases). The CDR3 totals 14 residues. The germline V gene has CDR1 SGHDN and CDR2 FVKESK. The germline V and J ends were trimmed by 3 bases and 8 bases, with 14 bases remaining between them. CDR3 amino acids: CASSQGWRGDEQFF. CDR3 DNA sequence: TGTGCCAGCAGCCAGGGTTGGCGGGGAGATGAGCAGTTCTTC.

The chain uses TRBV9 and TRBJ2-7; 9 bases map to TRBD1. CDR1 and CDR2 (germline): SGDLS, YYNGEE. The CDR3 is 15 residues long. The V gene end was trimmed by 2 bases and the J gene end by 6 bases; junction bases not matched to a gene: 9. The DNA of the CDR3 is TGTGCCAGCAGCGTGGACGGAGGACAGGGGAGCGAGCAGTACTTC. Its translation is CASSVDGGQGSEQYF. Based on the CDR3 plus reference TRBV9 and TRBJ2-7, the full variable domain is DSGVTQTPKHLITATGQRVTLRCSPRSGDLSVYWYQQSLDQGLQFLIQYYNGEERAKGNILERFSAQQFPDLHSELNLSSLELGDSALYFCASSVDGGQGSEQYFGPGTRLTVT.

The CDR3, as DNA: TGTGCCAGCAGCTCCACAGGGGACACTGAAGCTTTCTTT. Its translation is CASSSTGDTEAFF. This chain uses TRBV5-4 with TRBJ1-1; 7 nucleotides match TRBD1. The CDR3 is 13 residues long. Germline V gene lookup returns CDR1 SGHNT and CDR2 YYREEE (reference sequence). Trimming removed 3 bases from V and 3 bases from J; junction bases left unmatched: 2.

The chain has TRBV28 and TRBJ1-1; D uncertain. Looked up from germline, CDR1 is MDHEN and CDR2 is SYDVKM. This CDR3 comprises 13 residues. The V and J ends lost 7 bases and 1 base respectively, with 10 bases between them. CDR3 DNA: TGTGCCAGCAATTCCCCGGGGAACACTGAAGCTTTCTTT. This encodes CASNSPGNTEAFF. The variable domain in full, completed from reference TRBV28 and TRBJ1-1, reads DVKVTQSSRYLVKRTGEKVFLECVQDMDHENMFWYRQDPGLGLRLIYFSYDVKMKEKGDIPEGYSVSREKKERFSLILESASTNQTSMYLCASNSPGNTEAFFGQGTRLTVV.

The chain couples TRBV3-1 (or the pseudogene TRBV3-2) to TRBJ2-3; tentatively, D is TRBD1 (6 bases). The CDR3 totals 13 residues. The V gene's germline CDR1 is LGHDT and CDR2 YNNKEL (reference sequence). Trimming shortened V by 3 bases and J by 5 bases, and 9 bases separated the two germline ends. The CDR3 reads CASSQDRRDTQYF. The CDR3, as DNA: TGTGCCAGCAGCCAGGACAGAAGAGATACGCAGTATTTT.

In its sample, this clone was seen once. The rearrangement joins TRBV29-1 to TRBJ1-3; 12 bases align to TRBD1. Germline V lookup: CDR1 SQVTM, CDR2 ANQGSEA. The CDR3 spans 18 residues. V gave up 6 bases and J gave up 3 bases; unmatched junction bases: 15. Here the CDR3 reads CSVSKSGTGGSVGNTIYF. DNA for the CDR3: TGCAGCGTCTCAAAATCCGGGACAGGGGGCTCGGTTGGAAACACCATATATTTT.

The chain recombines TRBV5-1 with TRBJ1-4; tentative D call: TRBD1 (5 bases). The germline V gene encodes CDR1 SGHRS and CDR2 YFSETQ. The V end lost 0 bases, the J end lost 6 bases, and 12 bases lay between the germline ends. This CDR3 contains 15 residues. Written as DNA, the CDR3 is TGCGCCAGCAGCTTGGAAGGGGCGCGTGATGAAAAACTGTTTTTT. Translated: CASSLEGARDEKLFF.

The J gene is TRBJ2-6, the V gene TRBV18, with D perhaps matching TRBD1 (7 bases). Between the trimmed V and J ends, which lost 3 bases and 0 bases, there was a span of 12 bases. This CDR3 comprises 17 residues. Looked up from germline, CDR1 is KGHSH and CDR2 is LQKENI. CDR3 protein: CASSPQGGPSGANVLTF. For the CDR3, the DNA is TGTGCCAGCTCACCTCAGGGGGGACCCTCTGGGGCCAACGTCCTGACTTTC.

The CDR3 DNA reads TGTGCCAGCAGCTTGTGGGGCCTCAATAGCAATCAGCCCCAGCATTTT. This gives the protein CASSLWGLNSNQPQHF. V is TRBV5-6 and J is TRBJ1-5; D possibly corresponds to TRBD1 (5 bases). CDR1 and CDR2 (germline): SGHDT, YYEEEE. This CDR3 is built from 16 residues. V gave up 1 base and J gave up 0 bases, with 11 bases separating them. Looking up the rest from reference TRBV5-6 and TRBJ1-5 gives the full variable domain: DAGVTQSPTHLIKTRGQQVTLRCSPKSGHDTVSWYQQALGQGPQFIFQYYEEEERQRGNFPDRFSGHQFPNYSSELNVNALLLGDSALYLCASSLWGLNSNQPQHFGDGTRLSIL.

This chain's CDR3 is CASSQGQGGEQYF. DNA of the CDR3: TGTGCCAGCAGTCAGGGACAGGGGGGTGAGCAGTACTTC. The V and J genes are TRBV12-3 or TRBV12-4 and TRBJ2-7; 11 positions match TRBD1. Trimming cost V 5 bases and J 7 bases; bases outside gene matches: 4. This CDR3 is 13 amino acids long.

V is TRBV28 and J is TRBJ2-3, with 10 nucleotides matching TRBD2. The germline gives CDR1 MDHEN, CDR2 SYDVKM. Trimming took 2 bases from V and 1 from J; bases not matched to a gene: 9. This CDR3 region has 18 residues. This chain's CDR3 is CASSLLRAGTSGTDTQYF. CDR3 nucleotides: TGTGCCAGCAGTTTACTCAGGGCCGGGACTAGCGGCACAGATACGCAGTATTTT. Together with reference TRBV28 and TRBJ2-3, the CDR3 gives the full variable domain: DVKVTQSSRYLVKRTGEKVFLECVQDMDHENMFWYRQDPGLGLRLIYFSYDVKMKEKGDIPEGYSVSREKKERFSLILESASTNQTSMYLCASSLLRAGTSGTDTQYFGPGTRLTVL.

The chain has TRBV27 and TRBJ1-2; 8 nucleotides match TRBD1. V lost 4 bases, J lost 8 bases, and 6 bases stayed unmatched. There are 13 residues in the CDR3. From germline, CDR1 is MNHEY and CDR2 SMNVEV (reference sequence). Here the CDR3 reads CASSYRGRGGYTF. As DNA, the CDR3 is TGTGCCAGCAGTTACAGGGGGAGAGGGGGCTACACCTTC.

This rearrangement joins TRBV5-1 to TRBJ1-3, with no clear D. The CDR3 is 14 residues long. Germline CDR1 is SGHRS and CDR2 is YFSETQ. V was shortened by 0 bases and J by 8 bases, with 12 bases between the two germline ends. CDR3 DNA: TGCGCCAGCAGCTTGGAAGGGAGAAGGGACACCATATATTTT. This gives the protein CASSLEGRRDTIYF.

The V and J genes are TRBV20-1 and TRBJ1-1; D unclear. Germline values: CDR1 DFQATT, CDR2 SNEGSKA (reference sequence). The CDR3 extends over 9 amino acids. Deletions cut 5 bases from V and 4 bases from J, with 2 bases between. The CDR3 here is CSARTEAFF. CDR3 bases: TGCAGTGCTCGCACTGAAGCTTTCTTT.

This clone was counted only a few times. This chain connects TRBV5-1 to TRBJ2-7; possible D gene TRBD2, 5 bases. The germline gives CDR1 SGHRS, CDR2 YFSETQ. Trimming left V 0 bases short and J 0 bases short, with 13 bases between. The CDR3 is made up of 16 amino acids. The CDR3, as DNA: TGCGCCAGCAGCTTGGGAGGGCAGATGAGCTCCTACGAGCAGTACTTC. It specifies CASSLGGQMSSYEQYF. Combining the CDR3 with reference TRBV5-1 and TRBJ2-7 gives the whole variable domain KAGVTQTPRYLIKTRGQQVTLSCSPISGHRSVSWYQQTPGQGLQFLFEYFSETQRNKGNFPGRFSGRQFSNSRSEMNVSTLELGDSALYLCASSLGGQMSSYEQYFGPGTRLTVT.

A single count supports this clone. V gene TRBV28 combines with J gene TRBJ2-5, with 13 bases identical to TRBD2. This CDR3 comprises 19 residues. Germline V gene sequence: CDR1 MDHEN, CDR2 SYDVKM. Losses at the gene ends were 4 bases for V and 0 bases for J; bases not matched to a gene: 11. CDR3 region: CASSSLTSGGSRYQETQYF. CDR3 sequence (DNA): TGTGCCAGCAGTTCCCTGACTAGCGGGGGGTCAAGGTACCAAGAGACCCAGTACTTC.

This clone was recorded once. The DNA of the CDR3 is TGTGCCTGCCAGCAAGGGGAGGGAGGGCAGTTCTTC. Residues: CACQQGEGGQFF. This chain uses TRBV30 with TRBJ2-1, with 7 bases fitting TRBD2. V lost 6 bases, J lost 12 bases, and 11 bases stayed unmatched. The germline CDR1 and CDR2 sequences are GTSNPN and SVGIG (reference sequence). The CDR3 sequence is 12 residues long.

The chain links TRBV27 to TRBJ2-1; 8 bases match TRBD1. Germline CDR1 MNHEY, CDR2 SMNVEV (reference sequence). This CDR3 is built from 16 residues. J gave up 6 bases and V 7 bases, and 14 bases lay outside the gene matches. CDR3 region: CASKKIRDRSSNEQFF. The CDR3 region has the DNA TGTGCCAGCAAAAAAATTCGGGACAGGTCATCCAATGAGCAGTTCTTC.

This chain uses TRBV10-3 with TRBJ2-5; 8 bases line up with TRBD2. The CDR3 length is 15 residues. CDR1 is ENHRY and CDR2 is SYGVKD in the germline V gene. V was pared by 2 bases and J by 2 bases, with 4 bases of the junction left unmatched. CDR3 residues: CAISEGRGAQETQYF. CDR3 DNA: TGTGCCATCAGTGAGGGGCGGGGGGCACAAGAGACCCAGTACTTC.

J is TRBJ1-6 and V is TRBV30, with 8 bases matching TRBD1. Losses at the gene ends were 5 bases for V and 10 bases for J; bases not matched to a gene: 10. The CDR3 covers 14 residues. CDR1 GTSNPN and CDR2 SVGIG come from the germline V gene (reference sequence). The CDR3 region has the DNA TGTGCCTGGGGCCTTCAGGGGGCTGCGTCACCCCTCCACTTT. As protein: CAWGLQGAASPLHF.

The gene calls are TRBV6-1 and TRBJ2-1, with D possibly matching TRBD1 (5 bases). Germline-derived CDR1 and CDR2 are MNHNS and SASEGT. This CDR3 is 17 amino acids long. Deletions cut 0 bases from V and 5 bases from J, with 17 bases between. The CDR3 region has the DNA TGTGCCAGCAGTGAAGCTCCTCAAAGCAACAGGAACAATGAGCAGTTCTTC. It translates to CASSEAPQSNRNNEQFF.

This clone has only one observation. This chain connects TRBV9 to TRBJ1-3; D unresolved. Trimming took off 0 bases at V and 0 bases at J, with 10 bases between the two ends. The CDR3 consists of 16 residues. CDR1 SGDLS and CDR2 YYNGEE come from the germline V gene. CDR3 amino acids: CASSVAPGGSGNTIYF. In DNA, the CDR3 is TGTGCCAGCAGCGTAGCCCCAGGAGGCTCTGGAAACACCATATATTTT.